A single sample gave rise to the 8 T cell receptor beta chains below, sequenced in a study of shared clonotypes between healthy human individuals. Assay: immunoSEQ multiplex PCR; the TCRdb copy retains only in-frame clones and omits some. This table holds around 440,000 clones, around 77% found once. Sequencing was done on a sample of PBMCs. The receptors stem from a woman in her thirties or forties in good health. Some clones in this sample may be carry-over from other donors' samples.

This clone turned up a few times. The rearrangement links TRBV4-1 to TRBJ2-7; D tentatively fits TRBD1 or TRBD2 (5 bases each). CDR1 is MGHRA and CDR2 is YSYEKL in the germline V gene. V was clipped by 4 bases and J by 0 bases, with 16 bases between them. The CDR3 has 16 amino acids. The CDR3: CASSPQRGSSSYEQYF. Here the CDR3 DNA reads TGCGCCAGCAGCCCACAACGGGGCAGTAGCTCCTACGAGCAGTACTTC.

The chain uses TRBV28 and TRBJ2-7, with 10 bases fitting TRBD1. Germline CDR1 MDHEN, CDR2 SYDVKM. The CDR3 covers 16 residues. V shed 5 bases and J 0 bases; nucleotides not matched to a gene: 7. DNA of the CDR3: TGTGCCAGCAGTACCCCCGGACAGGGGGTCTCCTACGAGCAGTACTTC. Translating it yields CASSTPGQGVSYEQYF.

The gene calls are TRBV7-2 and TRBJ1-5, with D hard to call. The CDR3 loop spans 15 amino acids. Per germline, CDR1 SGHTA and CDR2 FQGNSA. V was trimmed by 2 bases and J by 1 base, leaving 9 bases between them. The CDR3, as DNA: TGTGCCAGCAGCTTACGGGCCTACAGCAATCAGCCCCAGCATTTT. It translates to CASSLRAYSNQPQHF.

Concerning this clone: This likely stems from a read error, as it lies one base from a far larger clone. The chain carries TRBV6-1 and TRBJ2-7; D possibly corresponds to TRBD2 (5 bases). The CDR3 is 15 residues long. V lost 3 bases and J lost 3, with 15 bases in between. CDR1 and CDR2 (germline): MNHNS, SASEGT. CDR3 protein: CASSEPGRVGYEQYF. CDR3 bases: TGTGCCAGCAGTGAGCCCGGGCGGGTGGGCTACGAGCAGTACTTC.

With respect to this clone: This likely stems from a read error, as it lies one base from a far larger clone. The rearrangement joins TRBV7-2 to TRBJ2-7, with D possibly TRBD1 on 6 matching bases. Germline-derived CDR1 and CDR2 are SGHTA and FQGNSA. The CDR3 extends over 15 amino acids. This CDR3 reads CASSLYWGQAYERYF. Here the CDR3 DNA reads TGTGCCAGCAGCTTATACTGGGGGCAGGCCTACGAGCGGTACTTC.

The genes are TRBV11-1 and TRBJ2-1; 7 nucleotides align to TRBD2. With 5 bases clipped from V and 15 bases from J, the junction kept 10 bases outside the gene matches. The CDR3 runs to 12 residues. CDR1 and CDR2 (germline): SGHAT, FQDESV (reference sequence). The CDR3: CASSPQGGSLFF. As DNA, the CDR3 is TGTGCCAGCAGCCCCCAGGGCGGGAGTTTGTTCTTC.

The chain joins TRBV27 to TRBJ2-7, with TRBD2 as a possible D gene (5 bases). The CDR3 consists of 14 residues. The V and J ends lost 2 bases and 7 bases respectively, with 15 bases between them. The germline gives CDR1 MNHEY, CDR2 SMNVEV (reference sequence). The CDR3 bases are TGTGCCAGCAGTTTAAGAGGGAGCGACGGGGAGCAGTACTTC. This sequence encodes CASSLRGSDGEQYF.

About this clone: With a much larger clone just one base away, this may be a read error. This chain uses TRBV11-1 with TRBJ1-1; possible D gene TRBD1, 6 bases. V was cut by 5 bases and J by 1 base, with 8 bases left in between. CDR1 SGHAT and CDR2 FQDESV come from the germline V gene (reference sequence). CDR3 size: 13 residues. The CDR3 loop is CASSIGGNTEAFF. DNA for the CDR3: TGTGCCAGCAGCATAGGGGGGAACACTGAAGCTTTCTTT.